These T cell receptor beta chains were read from a single sample in a study of Tregs in tolerant kidney transplant recipients. Profiling relied on immunoSEQ multiplex PCR, and the TCRdb table lists in-frame clones only, not all of them. The repertoire holds about 44,000 clones, with 95% as singletons. These receptors have no identified antigens. The specimen was Tregs from blood cultured with allogeneic cells. Every receptor here comes from a human donor in good health. The CDR3 runs from the conserved cysteine through the conserved F or W. D genes are given only for firm matches. Clone sizes are given selectively: once, few, many, or a class where the clone is expanded.

>NA|TRBJ1-6|NA|TRBV20-1
TGCAGTGCTAGAAGTGGGGCACCCGCCAGATTT
CSARSGAPARF
>NA|TRBJ2-2|NA|TRBV4-1
TGCGCCAGCAGTCGTGGCGGAGCGAACACCGGGGAGCTGTTTTTT
CASSRGGANTGELFF
>NA|TRBJ1-1|NA|TRBV11-2
TGTGCCAGCAGGGCAGGGGTAATATCTTTCTTT
CASRAGVISFF
>NA|TRBJ2-5|TRBD2|TRBV5-4
TGTGCCAGCAGCTTAGGGGGACTAGCGGGGGTGCCCTCCCAGTACTTC
CASSLGGLAGVPSQYF
>NA|TRBJ2-5|NA|TRBV15
TGTGCCACCAGCAGAGATAGGGGGACTTCAGGGACCCAGTACTTC
CATSRDRGTSGTQYF
>NA|TRBJ2-2|NA|TRBV10-1
TGCGCCAGCAGCCAGGAGTGGGTCGGGGAGCTGTTTTTT
CASSQEWVGELFF
>NA|TRBJ2-7|NA|TRBV2
TGTGCCAGCAGTGTTTCCCCCTCGTCAGGACGATACGAGCAGTACTTC
CASSVSPSSGRYEQYF
>NA|TRBJ1-4|TRBD1|TRBV6-6
TGTGCCAGTCGGGACAGGGTCGGGGGTAATGAAAAACTGTTTTTT
CASRDRVGGNEKLFF
>NA|TRBJ1-2|TRBD1|TRBV19
TGTGCCAGTAGTCAGGGGGAGGACTATGGCTACACCTTC
CASSQGEDYGYTF
>NA|TRBJ1-2|TRBD1|TRBV6-6
TGTGCCAGCAGCCCCGGGACAGGAGGCGGCTACACCTTC
CASSPGTGGGYTF
>NA|TRBJ2-7|NA|TRBV6-1
TGTGCCAGCTTTTCTCCCTACGAGCAGTACTTC
CASFSPYEQYF
>NA|TRBJ2-2|NA|TRBV7-8
TGTGCCAGCAGCCCAGAAACTAAGCGCACCGGGGAGCTGTTTTTT
CASSPETKRTGELFF
>NA|TRBJ2-7|NA|TRBV2
TGTGCCAGCAAGGGGGGGGAGGTTGGTTACGAGCAGTACTTC
CASKGGEVGYEQYF
>NA|TRBJ1-5|NA|TRBV7-9
TGTGCCAGCAGCTCCGGCCCGTCCCAGCATTTT
CASSSGPSQHF
>NA|TRBJ1-6|NA|TRBV23-1
TGCGCCAGCACCGCGGACAGACTCTATAATTCACCCCTCCACTTT
CASTADRLYNSPLHF
>NA|TRBJ1-2|NA|TRBV5-1
TGCGCCAGCAGCTCTGGGGGGATGGCGAACTATGGCTACACCTTC
CASSSGGMANYGYTF
>once|TRBJ2-5|TRBD2|TRBV18
TGTGCCAGCTCACCTGCGTGGGGACTACAAGAGACCCAGTACTTC
CASSPAWGLQETQYF
>NA|TRBJ1-2|TRBD1|TRBV7-8
TGTGCCAGCAGCAAAGGACAGGGGCGAGGCTACACCTTC
CASSKGQGRGYTF
>NA|TRBJ1-2|NA|TRBV18
TGTGCCAGCTCACCACCGAGGGGGGGCTATGGCTACACCTTC
CASSPPRGGYGYTF
>NA|TRBJ2-1|TRBD2|TRBV19
TGTGCCAGTAGTGTGCGGGAGGGCCTTTCCTACAATGAGCAGTTCTTC
CASSVREGLSYNEQFF
>NA|TRBJ2-3|NA|TRBV5-6
TGTGCCAGCAGCTCTACCGGACTGACCCGCACAGATACGCAGTATTTT
CASSSTGLTRTDTQYF
>NA|TRBJ2-7|TRBD1|TRBV29-1
TGCAGCGTCCCAGACAGGGGCGAGCAGTACTTC
CSVPDRGEQYF
>NA|TRBJ2-4|NA|TRBV21-1
TGTGCCAGCAGCAGTCGCGGTATAGCCAAAAACATTCAGTACTTC
CASSSRGIAKNIQYF
>once|TRBJ2-7|NA|TRBV6-5
TGTGCCAGCAGTTACGACAGGACAAGCTCCTACGAGCAGTACTTC
CASSYDRTSSYEQYF
>NA|TRBJ1-1|TRBD1|TRBV18
TGTGCCAGCTCACTCACACAGGGGACAACTGAAGCTTTCTTT
CASSLTQGTTEAFF
>NA|TRBJ2-7|TRBD2|TRBV6-1
TGTGCCAGCAGTGAAGCTTCGAGCGGGGGGGCCCTTAGATACGAGCAGTACTTC
CASSEASSGGALRYEQYF
>once|TRBJ2-1|TRBD2|TRBV6-6
TGTGCCAGCAGTTACGTCAGGACTAGTGGTTACAATGAGCAGTTCTTC
CASSYVRTSGYNEQFF
>NA|TRBJ2-1|TRBD2|TRBV27
TGTGCCAGCAGCTTCATAGCGGGGAGATACAATGAGCAGTTCTTC
CASSFIAGRYNEQFF
>NA|TRBJ1-6|NA|TRBV7-9
TGTGCCAGCAGCTTTATAGATAATTCACCCCTCCACTTT
CASSFIDNSPLHF
>NA|TRBJ1-5|TRBD1|TRBV14
TGTGCCAGCAGCCACCCGGGACAGGGGGCCCTAAGCAATCAGCCCCAGCATTTT
CASSHPGQGALSNQPQHF
>once|TRBJ2-2|NA|TRBV5-1
TGCGCCAGCAGCCCGGACAGCAAAACCGGGGAGCTGTTTTTT
CASSPDSKTGELFF
>NA|TRBJ1-2|NA|TRBV7-9
TGTGCCAGCAGCTTAGACCTGAACTACACCTTC
CASSLDLNYTF
>NA|TRBJ1-2|NA|TRBV2
TGTGCCAGCAGTGAGGTGCGGGGCTACACCTTC
CASSEVRGYTF
>NA|TRBJ1-3|NA|TRBV30
TGTGCCTGGAGTGCCGGTGGTAGAGCTGGAAACACCATATATTTT
CAWSAGGRAGNTIYF
>NA|TRBJ2-7|TRBD2|TRBV5-1
TGCGCCTCGTCCGGGACTAGCGGGGGTAACTTCCCCTCCTACGAGCAGTACTTC
CASSGTSGGNFPSYEQYF
>NA|TRBJ2-1|TRBD2|TRBV5-5
TGTGCCAGCAGCTTGGCCTCCACTAGCGGGAGTCTATACAATGAGCAGTTCTTC
CASSLASTSGSLYNEQFF
>once|TRBJ2-6|NA|TRBV27
TGTGCCAGCAGTACCCAGACAGGCTGGAGCTCTGGGGCCAACGTCCTGACTTTC
CASSTQTGWSSGANVLTF